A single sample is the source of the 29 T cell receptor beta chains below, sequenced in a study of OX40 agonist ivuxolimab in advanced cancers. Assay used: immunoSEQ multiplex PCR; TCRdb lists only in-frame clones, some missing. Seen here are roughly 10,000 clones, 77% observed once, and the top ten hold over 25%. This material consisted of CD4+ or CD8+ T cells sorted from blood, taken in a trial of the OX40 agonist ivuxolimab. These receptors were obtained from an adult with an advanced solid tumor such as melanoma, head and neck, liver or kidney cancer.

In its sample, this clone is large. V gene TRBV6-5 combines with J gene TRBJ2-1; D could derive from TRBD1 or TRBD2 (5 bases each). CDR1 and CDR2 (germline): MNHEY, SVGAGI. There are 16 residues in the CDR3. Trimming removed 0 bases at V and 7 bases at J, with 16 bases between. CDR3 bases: TGTGCCAGCAGTTACTCCCCACGGACACTAGGTAATGAGCAGTTCTTC. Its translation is CASSYSPRTLGNEQFF.

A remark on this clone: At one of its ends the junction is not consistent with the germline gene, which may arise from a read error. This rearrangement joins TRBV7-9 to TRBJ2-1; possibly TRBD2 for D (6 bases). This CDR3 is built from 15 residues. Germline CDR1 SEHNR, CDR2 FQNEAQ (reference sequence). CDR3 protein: CASFIPRDSNNEQFF. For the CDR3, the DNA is TGTGCCAGCTTTATACCGAGGGACTCCAACAATGAGCAGTTCTTC. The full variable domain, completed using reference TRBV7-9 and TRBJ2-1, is DTGVSQNPRHKITKRGQNVTFRCDPISEHNRLYWYRQTLGQGPEFLTYFQNEAQLEKSRLLSDRFSAERPKGSFSTLEIQRTEQGDSAMYLCASFIPRDSNNEQFFGPGTRLTVL.

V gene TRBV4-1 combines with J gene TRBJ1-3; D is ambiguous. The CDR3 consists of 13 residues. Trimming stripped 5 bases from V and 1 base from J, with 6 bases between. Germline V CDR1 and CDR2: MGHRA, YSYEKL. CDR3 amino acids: CASSEGSGNTIYF. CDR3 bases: TGCGCCAGCAGCGAAGGTTCTGGAAACACCATATATTTT.

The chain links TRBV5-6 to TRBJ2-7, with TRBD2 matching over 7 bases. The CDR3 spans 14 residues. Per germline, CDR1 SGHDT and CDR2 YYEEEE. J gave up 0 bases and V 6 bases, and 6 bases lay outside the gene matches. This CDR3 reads CASTTGRFSYEQYF. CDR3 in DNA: TGTGCCAGCACCACCGGGAGGTTCTCCTACGAGCAGTACTTC.

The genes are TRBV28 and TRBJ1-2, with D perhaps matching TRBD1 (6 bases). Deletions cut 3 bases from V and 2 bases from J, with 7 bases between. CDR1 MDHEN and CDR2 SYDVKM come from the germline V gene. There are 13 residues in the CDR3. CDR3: CASSLGTNYGYTF. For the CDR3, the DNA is TGTGCCAGCAGTTTGGGGACAAACTATGGCTACACCTTC.

The CDR3 here is CASNAGTAVYNEQFF. CDR3 DNA: TGTGCCAGCAATGCGGGGACAGCGGTATACAATGAGCAGTTCTTC. The J gene is TRBJ2-1, the V gene TRBV6-1, with D possibly being TRBD1 (7 bases). CDR1 and CDR2 from the germline V gene are MNHNS and SASEGT. The V end was cut by 7 bases, the J end by 4 bases, with 17 bases between. This CDR3 comprises 15 residues.

The CDR3 DNA is TGTGCCAGCAGCTTTGGGACAGGGGGAAGCTATGGCTACACCTTC. It translates to CASSFGTGGSYGYTF. The chain combines TRBV5-4 with TRBJ1-2; TRBD1 agrees at 11 bases. With V trimmed by 2 bases and J by 4 bases, 4 bases remained unmatched. The CDR3 is made up of 15 amino acids. Germline V gives CDR1 SGHNT, CDR2 YYREEE (reference sequence). Full variable domain (outside the CDR3, taken from reference TRBV5-4 and TRBJ1-2): ETGVTQSPTHLIKTRGQQVTLRCSSQSGHNTVSWYQQALGQGPQFIFQYYREEENGRGNFPPRFSGLQFPNYSSELNVNALELDDSALYLCASSFGTGGSYGYTFGSGTRLTVV.

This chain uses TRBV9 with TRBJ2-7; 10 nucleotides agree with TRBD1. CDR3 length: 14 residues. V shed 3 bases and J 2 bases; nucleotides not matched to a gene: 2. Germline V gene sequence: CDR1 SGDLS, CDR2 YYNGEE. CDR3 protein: CASSATGGAYEQYF. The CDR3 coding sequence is TGTGCCAGCAGCGCGACAGGGGGCGCCTACGAGCAGTACTTC.

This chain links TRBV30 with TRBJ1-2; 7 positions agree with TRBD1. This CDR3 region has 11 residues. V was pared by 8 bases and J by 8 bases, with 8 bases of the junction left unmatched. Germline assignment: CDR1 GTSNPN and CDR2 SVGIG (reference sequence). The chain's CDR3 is CATDRDGGYTF. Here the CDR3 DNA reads TGTGCCACTGACAGGGATGGAGGCTACACCTTC.

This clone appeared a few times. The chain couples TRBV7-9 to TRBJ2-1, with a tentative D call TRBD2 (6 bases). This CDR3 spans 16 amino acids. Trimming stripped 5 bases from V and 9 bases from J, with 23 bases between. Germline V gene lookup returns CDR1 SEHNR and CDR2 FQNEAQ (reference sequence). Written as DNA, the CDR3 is TGTGCCAGCAGCCCTCGGATCCCCTCGGGGGTAGCTGAGCAGTTCTTC. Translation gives CASSPRIPSGVAEQFF.

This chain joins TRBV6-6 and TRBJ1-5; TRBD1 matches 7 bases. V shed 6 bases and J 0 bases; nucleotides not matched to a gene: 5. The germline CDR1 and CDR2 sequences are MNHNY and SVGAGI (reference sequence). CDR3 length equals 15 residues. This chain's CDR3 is CASSLGTDSNQPQHF. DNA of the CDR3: TGTGCCAGCAGCCTCGGGACAGATAGCAATCAGCCCCAGCATTTT.

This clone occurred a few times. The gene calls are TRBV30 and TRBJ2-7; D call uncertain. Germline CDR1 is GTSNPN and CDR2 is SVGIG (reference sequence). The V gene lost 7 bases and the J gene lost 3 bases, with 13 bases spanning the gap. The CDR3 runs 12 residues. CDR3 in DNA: TGTGCCTACAGCCTTGGCGACTACGAGCAGTACTTC. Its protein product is CAYSLGDYEQYF.

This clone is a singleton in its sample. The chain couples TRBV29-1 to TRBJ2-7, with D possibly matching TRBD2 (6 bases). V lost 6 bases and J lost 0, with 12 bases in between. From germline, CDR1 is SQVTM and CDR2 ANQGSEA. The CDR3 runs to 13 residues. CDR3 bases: TGCAGCGTGCGGGACTCCAGCTCCTACGAGCAGTACTTC. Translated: CSVRDSSSYEQYF.

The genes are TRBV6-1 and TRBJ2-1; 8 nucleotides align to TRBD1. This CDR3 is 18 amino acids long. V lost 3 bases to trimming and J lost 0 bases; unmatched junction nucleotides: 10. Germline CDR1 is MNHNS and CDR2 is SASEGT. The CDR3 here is CASSDGTGGISSYNEQFF. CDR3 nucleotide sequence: TGTGCCAGCAGTGATGGGACAGGCGGTATAAGCTCCTACAATGAGCAGTTCTTC.

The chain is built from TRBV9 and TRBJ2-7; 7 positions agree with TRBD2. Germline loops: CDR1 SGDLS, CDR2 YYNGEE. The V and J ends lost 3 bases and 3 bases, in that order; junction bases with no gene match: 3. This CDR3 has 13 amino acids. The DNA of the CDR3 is TGTGCCAGCAGCGGTACTAGCGACTACGAGCAGTACTTC. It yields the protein CASSGTSDYEQYF.

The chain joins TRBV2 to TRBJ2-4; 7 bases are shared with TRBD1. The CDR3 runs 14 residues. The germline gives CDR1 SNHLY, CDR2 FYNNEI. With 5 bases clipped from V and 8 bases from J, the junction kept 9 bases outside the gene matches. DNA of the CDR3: TGTGCCAGCAGTACGGTAGGGGGCGTGGACATTCAGTACTTC. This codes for CASSTVGGVDIQYF.

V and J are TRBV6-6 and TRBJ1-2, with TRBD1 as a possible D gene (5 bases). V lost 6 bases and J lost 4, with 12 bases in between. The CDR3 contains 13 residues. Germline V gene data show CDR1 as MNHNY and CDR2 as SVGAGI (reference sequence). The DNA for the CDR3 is TGTGCCAGCAGAGAGGGACTCATCTATGGCTACACCTTC. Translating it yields CASREGLIYGYTF.

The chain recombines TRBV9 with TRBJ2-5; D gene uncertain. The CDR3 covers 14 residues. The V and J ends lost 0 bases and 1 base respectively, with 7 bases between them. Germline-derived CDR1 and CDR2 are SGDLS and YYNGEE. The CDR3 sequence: CASSVAAAQETQYF. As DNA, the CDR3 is TGTGCCAGCAGCGTAGCGGCAGCCCAAGAGACCCAGTACTTC.

CDR3 loop: CASGKSPHEQYF. CDR3 coding DNA: TGCGCCAGCGGCAAGAGTCCTCACGAGCAGTACTTC. The chain employs TRBV10-1 and TRBJ2-7; D unclear. The length of the CDR3 is 12 residues. Germline-derived CDR1 and CDR2 are WNHNN and SYGVQD (reference sequence). V lost 8 bases, J lost 5 bases, and 13 bases lay in between.

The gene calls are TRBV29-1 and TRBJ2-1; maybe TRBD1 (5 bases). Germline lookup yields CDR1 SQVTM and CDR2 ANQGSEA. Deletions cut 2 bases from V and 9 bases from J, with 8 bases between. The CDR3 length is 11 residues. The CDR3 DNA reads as TGCAGCGTTGAAAGGGGAACTGAGCAGTTCTTC. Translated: CSVERGTEQFF.

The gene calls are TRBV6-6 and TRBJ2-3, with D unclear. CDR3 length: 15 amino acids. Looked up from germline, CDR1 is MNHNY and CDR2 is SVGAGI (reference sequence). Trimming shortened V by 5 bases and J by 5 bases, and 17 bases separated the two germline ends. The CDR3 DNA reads TGTGCCAGCAGTGAGCCCGGCGTCAGAGGAGATACGCAGTATTTT. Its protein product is CASSEPGVRGDTQYF.

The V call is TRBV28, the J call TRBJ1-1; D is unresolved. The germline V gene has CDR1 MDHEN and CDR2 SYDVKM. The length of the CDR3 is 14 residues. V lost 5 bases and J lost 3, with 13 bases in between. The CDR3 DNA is TGTGCCAGCAGTCTTCTGGCAGGCTACACTGAAGCTTTCTTT. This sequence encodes CASSLLAGYTEAFF.

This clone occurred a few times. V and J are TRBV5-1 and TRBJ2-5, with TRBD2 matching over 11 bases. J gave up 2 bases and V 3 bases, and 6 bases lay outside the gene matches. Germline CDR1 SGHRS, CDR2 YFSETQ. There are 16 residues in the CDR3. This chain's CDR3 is CASSSGLAELQETQYF. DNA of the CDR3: TGCGCCAGCAGCTCGGGACTAGCGGAATTACAAGAGACCCAGTACTTC.

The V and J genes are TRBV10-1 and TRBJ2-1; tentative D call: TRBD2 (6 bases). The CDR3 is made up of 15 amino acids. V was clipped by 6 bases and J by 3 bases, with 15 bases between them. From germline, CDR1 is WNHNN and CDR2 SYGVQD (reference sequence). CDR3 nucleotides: TGCGCCAGCAGCCCGGGAGTGACTGACTACAATGAGCAGTTCTTC. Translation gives CASSPGVTDYNEQFF.

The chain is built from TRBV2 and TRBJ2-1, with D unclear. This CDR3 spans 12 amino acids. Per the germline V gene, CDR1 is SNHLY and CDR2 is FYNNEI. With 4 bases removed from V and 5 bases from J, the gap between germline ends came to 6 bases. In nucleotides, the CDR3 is TGTGCCAGCAGTGGACCAGACAATGAGCAGTTCTTC. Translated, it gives CASSGPDNEQFF.

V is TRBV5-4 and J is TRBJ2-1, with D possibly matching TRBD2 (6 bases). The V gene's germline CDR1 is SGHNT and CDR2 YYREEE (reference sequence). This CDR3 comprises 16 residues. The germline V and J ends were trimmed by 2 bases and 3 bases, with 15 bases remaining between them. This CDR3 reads CASSFLAALSYNEQFF. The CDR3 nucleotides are TGTGCCAGCAGCTTCTTAGCGGCCCTGAGCTACAATGAGCAGTTCTTC.

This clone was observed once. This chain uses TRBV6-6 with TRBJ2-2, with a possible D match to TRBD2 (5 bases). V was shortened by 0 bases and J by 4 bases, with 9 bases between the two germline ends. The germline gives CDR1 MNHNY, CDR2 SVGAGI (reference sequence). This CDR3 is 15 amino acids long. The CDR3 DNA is TGTGCCAGCAGTTACTCCCAGGACTCCACCGGGGAGCTGTTTTTT. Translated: CASSYSQDSTGELFF.

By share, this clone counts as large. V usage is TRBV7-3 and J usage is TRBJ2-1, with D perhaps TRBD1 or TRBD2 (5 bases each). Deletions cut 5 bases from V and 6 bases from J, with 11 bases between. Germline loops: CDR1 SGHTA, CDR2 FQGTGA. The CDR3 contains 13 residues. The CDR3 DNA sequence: TGTGCCAGCAGCCCCGAGGGGATCAATGAGCAGTTCTTC. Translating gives CASSPEGINEQFF.

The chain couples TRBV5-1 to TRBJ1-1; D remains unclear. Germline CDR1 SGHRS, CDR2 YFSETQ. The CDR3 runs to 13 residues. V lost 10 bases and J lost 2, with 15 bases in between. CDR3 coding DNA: TGCGCCTCCTCCTCCGCCATTAACACTGAAGCTTTCTTT. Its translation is CASSSAINTEAFF.